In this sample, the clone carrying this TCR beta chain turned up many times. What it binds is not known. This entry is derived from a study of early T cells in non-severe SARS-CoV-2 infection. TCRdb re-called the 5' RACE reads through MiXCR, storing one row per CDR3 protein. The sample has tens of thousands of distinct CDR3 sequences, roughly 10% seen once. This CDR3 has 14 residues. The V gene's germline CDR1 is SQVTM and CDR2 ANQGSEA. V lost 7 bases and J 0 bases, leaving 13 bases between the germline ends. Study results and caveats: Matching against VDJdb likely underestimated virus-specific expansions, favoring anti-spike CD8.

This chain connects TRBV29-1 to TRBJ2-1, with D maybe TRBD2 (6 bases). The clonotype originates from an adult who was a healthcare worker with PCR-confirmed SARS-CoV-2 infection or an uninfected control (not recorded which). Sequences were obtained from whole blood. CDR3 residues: CSAEGLYSYNEQFF. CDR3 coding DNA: TGCAGCGCTGAGGGACTCTACTCCTACAATGAGCAGTTCTTC.